This TCR beta chain was recovered during a study of shared clonotypes between healthy human individuals. Study findings and constraints: Relative to memory subsets, naive subsets generally showed larger estimated richness. In contrast to clonotypes shared by all four donors, non-shared clonotypes had lower generation probabilities. It was observed that approximately 5% of naive CD4 clonotypes were shared across several donors.

Assay execution proceeded at the deep level. TCRdb's table, derived via immunoSEQ multiplex PCR, lists solely in-frame clones and lacks some. The sample lists around 2.1 million clones; 93% were seen once. As defined, naive CD8 cells were CD45RO-negative and positively selected for CCR7, with terminally differentiated effector memory CD45RA+ cells excluded. The V gene lost 3 bases and the J gene lost 4 bases, with 12 bases spanning the gap. This CDR3 has 14 residues. The germline gives CDR1 LNHDA, CDR2 SQIVND (reference sequence). As to this clone: Its antigen remains unknown.

The clonotype was recovered from a man aged 18-30 years in good health. Some clones in this sample may be carry-over from other donors' samples. The material sequenced was naive CD8+ T cells from PBMCs. J is TRBJ1-2 and V is TRBV19, with D tentatively TRBD1 (5 bases). The CDR3 region is CASSILDGTYGYTF. The CDR3 DNA follows: TGTGCCAGTAGTATTTTGGACGGGACCTATGGCTACACCTTC.